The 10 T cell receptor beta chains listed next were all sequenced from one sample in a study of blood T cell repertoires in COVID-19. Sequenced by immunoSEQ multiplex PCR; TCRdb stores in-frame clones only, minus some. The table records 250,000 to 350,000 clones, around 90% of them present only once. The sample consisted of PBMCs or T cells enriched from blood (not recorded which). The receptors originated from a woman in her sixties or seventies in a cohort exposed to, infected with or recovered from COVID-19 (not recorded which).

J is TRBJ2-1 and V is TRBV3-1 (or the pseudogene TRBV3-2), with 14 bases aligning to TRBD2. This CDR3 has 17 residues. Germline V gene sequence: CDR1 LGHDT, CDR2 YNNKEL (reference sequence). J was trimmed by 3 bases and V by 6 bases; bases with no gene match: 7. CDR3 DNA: TGTGCCAGCAGTACCACCGGGACTAGCGGGAGCTACAATGAGCAGTTCTTC. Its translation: CASSTTGTSGSYNEQFF.

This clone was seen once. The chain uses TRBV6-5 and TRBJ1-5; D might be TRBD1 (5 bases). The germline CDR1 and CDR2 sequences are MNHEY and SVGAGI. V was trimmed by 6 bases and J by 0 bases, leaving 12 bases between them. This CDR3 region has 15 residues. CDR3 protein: CASRADSLSNQPQHF. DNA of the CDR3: TGTGCCAGCAGGGCCGACAGCCTTAGCAATCAGCCCCAGCATTTT.

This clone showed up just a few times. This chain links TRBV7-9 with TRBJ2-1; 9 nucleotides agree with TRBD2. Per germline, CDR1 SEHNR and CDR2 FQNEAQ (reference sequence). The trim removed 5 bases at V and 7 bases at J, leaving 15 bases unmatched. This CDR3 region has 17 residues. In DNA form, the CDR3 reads TGTGCCAGCAGCCCCAGGGGATTAGCGGGAGTATGGAATGAGCAGTTCTTC. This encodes CASSPRGLAGVWNEQFF.

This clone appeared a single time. CDR3 in amino acids: CASSLTGTGLSSGNTIYF. The DNA of the CDR3 is TGTGCCAGTAGCTTAACCGGGACAGGGCTTTCTTCGGGAAACACCATATATTTT. The chain carries TRBV19 and TRBJ1-3; TRBD1 matches at 9 bases. Germline CDR1 and CDR2: LNHDA and SQIVND (reference sequence). This CDR3 region has 18 residues. V trimming: 6 bases; J trimming: 4 bases; junction bases outside the gene matches: 16.

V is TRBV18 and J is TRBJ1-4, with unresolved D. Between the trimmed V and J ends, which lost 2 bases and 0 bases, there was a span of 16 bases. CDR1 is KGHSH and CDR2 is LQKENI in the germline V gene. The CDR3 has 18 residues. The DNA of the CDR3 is TGTGCCAGCTCACCAATCTCGGGAACTCTTGCAACTAATGAAAAACTGTTTTTT. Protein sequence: CASSPISGTLATNEKLFF.

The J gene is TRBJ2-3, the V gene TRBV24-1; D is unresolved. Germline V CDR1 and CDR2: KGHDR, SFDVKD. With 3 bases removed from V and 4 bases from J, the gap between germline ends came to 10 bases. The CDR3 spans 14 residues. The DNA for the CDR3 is TGTGCCACCAGTGATCCTTCCGTAGCAGATACGCAGTATTTT. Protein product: CATSDPSVADTQYF.

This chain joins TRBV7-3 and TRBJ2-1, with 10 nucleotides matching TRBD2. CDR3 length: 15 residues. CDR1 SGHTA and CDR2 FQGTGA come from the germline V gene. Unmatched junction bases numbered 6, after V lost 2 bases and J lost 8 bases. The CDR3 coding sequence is TGTGCCAGCAGCTTAGAAGCGGGAGGGTTGGATGAGCAGTTCTTC. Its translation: CASSLEAGGLDEQFF.

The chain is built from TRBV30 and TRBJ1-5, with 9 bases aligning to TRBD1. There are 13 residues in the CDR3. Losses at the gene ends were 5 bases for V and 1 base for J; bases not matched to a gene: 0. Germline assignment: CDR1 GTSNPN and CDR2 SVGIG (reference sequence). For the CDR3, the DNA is TGTGCCTGGGGGACAGGGAGCAATCAGCCCCAGCATTTT. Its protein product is CAWGTGSNQPQHF.

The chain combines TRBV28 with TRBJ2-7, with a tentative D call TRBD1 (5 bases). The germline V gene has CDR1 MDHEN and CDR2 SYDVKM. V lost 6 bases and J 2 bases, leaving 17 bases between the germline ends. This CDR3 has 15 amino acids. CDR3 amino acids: CASRTQEPSAYEQYF. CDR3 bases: TGTGCCAGCAGGACACAGGAGCCCTCGGCCTACGAGCAGTACTTC.

The CDR3 sequence: CASLTGVRTEAFF. In DNA form, the CDR3 reads TGTGCCAGCCTAACAGGGGTTCGAACTGAAGCTTTCTTT. The rearrangement uses TRBV28 and TRBJ1-1, with 7 bases matching TRBD1. Germline loops: CDR1 MDHEN, CDR2 SYDVKM. The trim removed 8 bases at V and 5 bases at J, leaving 8 bases unmatched. This CDR3 is built from 13 residues.